Reported below is one T cell receptor beta chain. The sample is drawn from a study of blood T cell repertoires in COVID-19. The CDR3 has 13 residues. Trimming removed 4 bases at V and 2 bases at J, with 5 bases between. In germline, CDR1 is MGHRA, CDR2 YSYEKL. The assay was immunoSEQ multiplex PCR, and TCRdb's table has in-frame clones only and misses some. The repertoire has roughly 100,000 clones, 84% of them found once; the top ten carry 11% to 15%. This receptor was taken from a woman in her sixties or seventies with acute or convalescent COVID-19. V is TRBV4-1 and J is TRBJ2-2; no clear D. Sample: peripheral blood. CDR3 in amino acids: CASSPSNTGELFF. CDR3 sequence (DNA): TGCGCCAGCAGCCCAAGCAACACCGGGGAGCTGTTTTTT.